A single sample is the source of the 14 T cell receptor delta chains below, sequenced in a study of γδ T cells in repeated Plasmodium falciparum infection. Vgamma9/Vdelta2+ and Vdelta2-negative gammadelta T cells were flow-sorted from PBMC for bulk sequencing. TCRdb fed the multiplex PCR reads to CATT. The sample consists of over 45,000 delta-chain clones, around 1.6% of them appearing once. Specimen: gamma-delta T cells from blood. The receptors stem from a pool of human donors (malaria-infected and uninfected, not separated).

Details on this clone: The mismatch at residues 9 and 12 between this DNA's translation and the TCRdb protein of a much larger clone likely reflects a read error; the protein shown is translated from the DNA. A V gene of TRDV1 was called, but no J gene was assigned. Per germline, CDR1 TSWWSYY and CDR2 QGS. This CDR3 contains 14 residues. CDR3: CALGRNIRIDKPIF. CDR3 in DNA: TGTGCTCTTGGGAGGAACATCAGGATCGATAAACCCATCTTT.

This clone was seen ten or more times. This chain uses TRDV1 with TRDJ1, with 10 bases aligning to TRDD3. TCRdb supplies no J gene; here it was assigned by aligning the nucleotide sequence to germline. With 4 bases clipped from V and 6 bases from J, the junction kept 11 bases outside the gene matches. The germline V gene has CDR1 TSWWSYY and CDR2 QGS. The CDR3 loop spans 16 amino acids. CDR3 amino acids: CALGAFPLLGDYKLIF. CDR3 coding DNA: TGTGCTCTTGGGGCCTTCCCTCTACTGGGGGATTATAAACTCATCTTT.

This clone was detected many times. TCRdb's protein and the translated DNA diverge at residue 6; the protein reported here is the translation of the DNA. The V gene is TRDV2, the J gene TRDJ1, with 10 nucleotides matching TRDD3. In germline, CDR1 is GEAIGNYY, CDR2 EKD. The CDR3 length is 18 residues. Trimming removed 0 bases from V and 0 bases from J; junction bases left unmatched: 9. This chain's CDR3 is CACDTITGGLSYTDKLIF. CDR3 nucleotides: TGTGCCTGTGACACCATAACTGGGGGATTGTCCTACACCGATAAACTCATCTTT.

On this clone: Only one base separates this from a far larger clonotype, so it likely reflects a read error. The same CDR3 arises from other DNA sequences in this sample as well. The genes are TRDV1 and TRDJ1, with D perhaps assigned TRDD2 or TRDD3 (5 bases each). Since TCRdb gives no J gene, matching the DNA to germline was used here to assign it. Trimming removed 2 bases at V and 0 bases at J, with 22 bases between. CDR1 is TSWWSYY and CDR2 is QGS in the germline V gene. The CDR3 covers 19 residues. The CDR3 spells CALGEIFPRLGLDTDKLIF. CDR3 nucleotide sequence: TGTGCTCTTGGGGAAATCTTCCCCCGATTGGGACTGGACACCGATAAACTCATCTTT.

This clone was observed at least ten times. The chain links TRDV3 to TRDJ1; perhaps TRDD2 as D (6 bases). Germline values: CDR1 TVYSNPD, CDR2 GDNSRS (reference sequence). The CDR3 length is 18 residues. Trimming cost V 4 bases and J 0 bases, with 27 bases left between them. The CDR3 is CASRPPSYKPGYTDKLIF. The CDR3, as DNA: TGTGCCTCCCGTCCACCCTCCTACAAACCCGGGTACACCGATAAACTCATCTTT.

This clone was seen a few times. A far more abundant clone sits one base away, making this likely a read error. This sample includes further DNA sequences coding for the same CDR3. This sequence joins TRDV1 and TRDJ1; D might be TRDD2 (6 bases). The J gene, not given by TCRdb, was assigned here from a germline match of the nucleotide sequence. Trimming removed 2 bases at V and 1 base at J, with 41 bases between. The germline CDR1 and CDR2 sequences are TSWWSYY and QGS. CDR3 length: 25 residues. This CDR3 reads CALGESTEQATSYPHWYMGTDKLIF. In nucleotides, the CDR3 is TGTGCTCTTGGGGAAAGCACTGAACAGGCTACGTCCTACCCTCACTGGTATATGGGCACCGATAAACTCATCTTT.

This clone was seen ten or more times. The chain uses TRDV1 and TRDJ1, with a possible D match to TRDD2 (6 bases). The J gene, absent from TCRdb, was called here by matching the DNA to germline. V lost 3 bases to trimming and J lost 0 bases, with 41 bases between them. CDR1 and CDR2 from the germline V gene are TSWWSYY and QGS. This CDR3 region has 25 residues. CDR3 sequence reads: CALGDLRPSRTCWWSPRVNTDKLIF. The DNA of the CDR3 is TGTGCTCTTGGGGACCTACGGCCTTCCCGAACCTGCTGGTGGTCTCCCCGCGTGAACACCGATAAACTCATCTTT.

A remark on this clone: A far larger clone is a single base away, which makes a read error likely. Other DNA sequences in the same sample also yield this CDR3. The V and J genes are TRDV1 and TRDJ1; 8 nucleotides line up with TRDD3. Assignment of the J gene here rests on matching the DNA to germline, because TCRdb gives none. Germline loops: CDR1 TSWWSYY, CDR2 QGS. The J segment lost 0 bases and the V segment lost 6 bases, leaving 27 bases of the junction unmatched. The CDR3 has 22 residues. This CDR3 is CALGDSTHFRGDWGPYTDKLIF. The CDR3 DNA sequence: TGTGCTCTTGGCGACTCTACCCACTTCCGGGGGGACTGGGGGCCCTACACCGATAAACTCATCTTT.

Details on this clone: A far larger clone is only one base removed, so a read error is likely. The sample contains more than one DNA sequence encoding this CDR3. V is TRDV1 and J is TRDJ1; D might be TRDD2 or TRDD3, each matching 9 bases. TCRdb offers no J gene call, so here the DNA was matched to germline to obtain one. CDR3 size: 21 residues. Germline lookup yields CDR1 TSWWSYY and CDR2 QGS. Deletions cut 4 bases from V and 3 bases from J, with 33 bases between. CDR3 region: CALGAPSYVSLLGDTADKLIF. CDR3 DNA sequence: TGTGCTCTTGGGGCCCCTTCCTACGTATCCCTACTGGGGGACACGGCCGATAAACTCATCTTT.

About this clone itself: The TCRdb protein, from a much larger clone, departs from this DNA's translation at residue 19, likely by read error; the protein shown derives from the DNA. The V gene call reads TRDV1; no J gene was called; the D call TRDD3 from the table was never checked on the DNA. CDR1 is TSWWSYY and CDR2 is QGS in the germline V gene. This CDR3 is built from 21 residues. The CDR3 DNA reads TGTGCTCTTGGGCTAAAAGTCTCTCGTCCTGGGGACAGACGGTACACCGATAAATTCATCTTT. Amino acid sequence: CALGLKVSRPGDRRYTDKFIF.

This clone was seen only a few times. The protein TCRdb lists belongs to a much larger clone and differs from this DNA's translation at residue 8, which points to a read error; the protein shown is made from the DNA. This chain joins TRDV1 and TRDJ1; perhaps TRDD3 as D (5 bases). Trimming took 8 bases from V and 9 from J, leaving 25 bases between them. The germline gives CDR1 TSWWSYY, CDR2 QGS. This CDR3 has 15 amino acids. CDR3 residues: CALFRPGVPSVELIF. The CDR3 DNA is TGTGCTCTTTTCCGCCCGGGGGTACCATCGGTGGAACTCATCTTT.

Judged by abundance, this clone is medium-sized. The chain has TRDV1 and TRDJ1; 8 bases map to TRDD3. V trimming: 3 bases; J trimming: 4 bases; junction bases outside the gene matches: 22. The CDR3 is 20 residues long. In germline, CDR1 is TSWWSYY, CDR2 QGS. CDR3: CALGERTRWGIPRERDKLIF. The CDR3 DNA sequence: TGTGCTCTTGGGGAGCGAACTAGGTGGGGGATCCCCCGTGAACGCGATAAACTCATCTTT.

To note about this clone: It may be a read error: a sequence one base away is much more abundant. The CDR3 is CALGEDFGGPHTDKLIF. The CDR3 region has the DNA TGTGCTCTTGGGGAGGACTTCGGGGGGCCCCACACCGATAAACTCATCTTT. The chain has TRDV1 and TRDJ1; TRDD3 might be the D (5 bases). The J gene is not listed in TCRdb, so it was assigned here from a DNA match to germline. Trimming removed 3 bases at V and 0 bases at J, with 17 bases between. The CDR3 runs 17 residues. CDR1 is TSWWSYY, CDR2 QGS, per germline.

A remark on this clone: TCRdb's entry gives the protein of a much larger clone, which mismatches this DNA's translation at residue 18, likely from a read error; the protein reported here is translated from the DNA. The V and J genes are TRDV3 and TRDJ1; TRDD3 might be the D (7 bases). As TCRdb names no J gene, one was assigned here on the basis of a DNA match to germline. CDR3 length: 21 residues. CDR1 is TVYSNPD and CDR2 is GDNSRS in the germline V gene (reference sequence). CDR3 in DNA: TGTGCCTTTAGAGCGCCTTCCCCCCTGGGGGCCATATGGGCGTACACCGATGAACTCATCTTT. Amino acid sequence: CAFRAPSPLGAIWAYTDELIF.